This T cell receptor (beta chain) was sequenced for a study of post-analysis software for immune sequencing data. Study details: Relapsing-remitting, secondary progressive and progressive-relapsing courses of multiple sclerosis were included.

Study results and limitations: The study found significantly lower normalized Chao1 diversity in multiple sclerosis patients than in controls. When patients were compared with controls, a handful of TRBV segments were more frequent, TRBV5-6, TRBV5-1 and TRBV20-1 among them.

Carried by the TCR beta cDNA libraries were unique molecular identifiers. Input of about 0.85 to 10 million T cells yielded roughly 530,000 cDNA molecules. MiXCR, applied by TCRdb to the PCR reads, yields one record per CDR3 protein. The sample lists about 770,000 distinct CDR3 sequences, roughly 46% occurring once. Germline V gene lookup returns CDR1 DFQATT and CDR2 SNEGSKA (reference sequence). CDR3 length: 15 residues. The V segment lost 1 base and the J segment 7 bases; nucleotides outside the gene matches: 2. Points on this clonotype: Antigen: not known.

This receptor was obtained from a girl aged 10 to 17 with multiple sclerosis. Sequenced: blood. J is TRBJ2-1 and V is TRBV20-1; TRBD2 aligns across 15 bases. The CDR3: CSARGTSGRANEQFF. DNA for the CDR3: TGCAGTGCTAGAGGGACTAGCGGGAGGGCAAATGAGCAGTTCTTC.